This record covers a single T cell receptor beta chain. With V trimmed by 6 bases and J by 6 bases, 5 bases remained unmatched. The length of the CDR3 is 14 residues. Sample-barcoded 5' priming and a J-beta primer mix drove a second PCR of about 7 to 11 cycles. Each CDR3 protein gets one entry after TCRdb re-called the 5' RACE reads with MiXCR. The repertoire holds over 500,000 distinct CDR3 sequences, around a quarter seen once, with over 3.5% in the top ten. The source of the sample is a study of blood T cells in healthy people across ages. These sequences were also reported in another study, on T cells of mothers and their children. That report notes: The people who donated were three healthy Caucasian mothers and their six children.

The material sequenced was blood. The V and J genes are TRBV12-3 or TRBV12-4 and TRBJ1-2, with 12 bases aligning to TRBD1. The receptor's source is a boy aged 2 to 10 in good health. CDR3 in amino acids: CASRGQGADDGYTF. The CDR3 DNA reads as TGTGCCAGCAGGGGACAGGGGGCGGATGATGGCTACACCTTC.